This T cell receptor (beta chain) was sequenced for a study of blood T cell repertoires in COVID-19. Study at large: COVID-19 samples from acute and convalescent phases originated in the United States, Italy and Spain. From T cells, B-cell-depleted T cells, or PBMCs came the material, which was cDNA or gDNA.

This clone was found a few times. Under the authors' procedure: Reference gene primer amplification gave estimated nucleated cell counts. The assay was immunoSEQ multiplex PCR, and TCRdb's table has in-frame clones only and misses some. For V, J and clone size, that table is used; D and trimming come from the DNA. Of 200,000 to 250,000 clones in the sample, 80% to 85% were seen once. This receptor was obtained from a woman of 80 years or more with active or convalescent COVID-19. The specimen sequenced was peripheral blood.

CDR3 residues: CASSLPSGAVYEQYF. CDR3 bases: TGCGCCAGCAGCTTGCCTAGCGGGGCCGTCTACGAGCAGTACTTC. The genes are TRBV5-1 and TRBJ2-7; TRBD2 agrees at 9 bases. The CDR3 has 15 residues. The germline gives CDR1 SGHRS, CDR2 YFSETQ. Trimming at V came to 1 base and at J to 3 bases, leaving 5 bases not matched to a gene.